The sample holds a few counts of the clone carrying this TCR beta chain. A read error may produce the germline difference seen at one junction end. Germline CDR1 reads SGHDT; CDR2 reads YYEEEE. This CDR3 spans 12 amino acids. This sample is drawn from a study of molecular identifiers for immune sequencing clone quantification. TCRdb recomputed calls from the PCR reads with MiXCR, one row per CDR3 protein. The sample lists 55,000 to 75,000 distinct CDR3 sequences, 18% occurring once. The TCR sequence derives from a human donor in good health. Some libraries in this study had Jurkat cell RNA spiked in. V and J are TRBV5-6 and TRBJ2-1, with no clear D. The sequenced material came from naive CD8+ T cells from blood, with Jurkat cell RNA spiked in. Subset given: FACS-sorted CD8+CD4-CCR7+CD45RA+ naive T cells. The CDR3, as DNA: TGTGCCAGCAGCTTGGCCTACCATGAGCAGTTCTTC. The encoded protein is CASSLAYHEQFF.